This T cell receptor beta chain was identified during a study of shared clonotypes between healthy human individuals. Study as a whole: The plates for each donor numbered three CD4 naive, three CD4 memory, two CD8 naive and one CD8 memory.

Sequencing used immunoSEQ multiplex PCR; TCRdb keeps in-frame clones, though not all of them. The sample holds over 700,000 clones; over 55% are singletons and the top ten take approximately 1.8%. Germline V gene lookup returns CDR1 ENHRY and CDR2 SYGVKD. The V segment lost 4 bases and the J segment 3 bases; nucleotides outside the gene matches: 11. This CDR3 has 16 amino acids. The genes are TRBV10-3 and TRBJ2-7, with 8 bases that match TRBD2. This TCR came from a woman aged 25-40 years in good health. Sequencing was performed on memory CD4+ T cells sorted from blood. Subset meaning: CD45RA-negative fraction. CDR3 nucleotides: TGTGCCATCAGTGTTGCCCATCTAGCGGGCCTCTACGAGCAGTACTTC. Its translation is CAISVAHLAGLYEQYF.